This record looks at one T cell receptor (beta chain) sequence and its context. These data are taken from a study of blood T cell repertoires in COVID-19. Study in general: Researchers got acute and convalescent COVID-19 samples from the United States, Italy and Spain. From T cells, B-cell-depleted T cells, or PBMCs came the material, which was cDNA or gDNA.

This CDR3 is 13 amino acids long. V lost 2 bases and J lost 8, with 11 bases in between. Germline CDR1 reads SGDLS; CDR2 reads YYNGEE. Original analysis: Amplification of reference gene primers provided the estimated nucleated cell counts. Generated by immunoSEQ multiplex PCR, the TCRdb table keeps only in-frame clones and is missing some. V and J calls and clone size are given by that table; D and trimming were obtained from the DNA. The table lists roughly 49,000 clones, 85% to 95% of them singletons. Patients from Seattle were sampled longitudinally, starting during active infection. The TCR comes from a man aged 55 to 70 with COVID-19, enrolled during active disease. The sample comprised peripheral blood. The rearrangement uses TRBV9 and TRBJ1-3; D call uncertain. The CDR3 loop is CASSVSQRDTIYF. CDR3 in DNA: TGTGCCAGCAGCGTCAGCCAGAGGGACACCATATATTTT.